This is a list of T cell receptor beta chains from one sample in a study of cytomegalovirus exposure and HLA in healthy donors. The assay was immunoSEQ multiplex PCR, and TCRdb's table has in-frame clones only and misses some. The sample yields 140,000 to 150,000 clones, around 82% seen once. The specimen was PBMCs. Every receptor here comes from a woman in her late teens or twenties in good health and CMV-seropositive. CDR3s include the opening cysteine and the closing phenylalanine or tryptophan. Each record gives: D gene, J gene, V gene, clone size, CDR3 DNA, CDR3 protein. D genes are given only for firm matches. The size field is filled for only some rows; it gives once, few, many or a size class.

TRBD2	TRBJ2-3	TRBV30	NA	TGTGCCCTGGGAGGGGAGCGCACAGATACGCAGTATTTT	CALGGERTDTQYF
NA	TRBJ2-2	TRBV19	NA	TGTGCCAGTAGTATCGACTCGCGAAACACCGGGGAGCTGTTTTTT	CASSIDSRNTGELFF
TRBD1	TRBJ1-3	TRBV5-1	few	TGCGCCAGCAGCTTCGGAAGGGGGCCCTCTGGAAACACCATATATTTT	CASSFGRGPSGNTIYF
NA	TRBJ1-2	TRBV10-3	NA	TGTGCCATGAGACAGGAGACTAACTATGGCTACACCTTC	CAMRQETNYGYTF
TRBD1	TRBJ2-3	TRBV7-2	NA	TGTGCCAGCAGCTCTCGACAGGGGGAGACAGATACGCAGTATTTT	CASSSRQGETDTQYF
NA	TRBJ1-1	TRBV18	once	TGTGCCAGCTCACCAGACAGGACCACTGAAGCTTTCTTT	CASSPDRTTEAFF
TRBD2	TRBJ2-3	TRBV25-1	NA	TGTGCCAGCAGTGTACGGGGGGGTACGCAGTATTTT	CASSVRGGTQYF
TRBD2	TRBJ2-7	TRBV10-3	NA	TGTGCCATCAGTGACCCGGGAGCGGGGGGTGCCTACGAGCAGTACTTC	CAISDPGAGGAYEQYF
NA	TRBJ2-5	TRBV10-1	NA	TGCGCCAGCAGTGAGTACGGGGGAGCGGGGACCCAGTACTTC	CASSEYGGAGTQYF
NA	TRBJ2-7	TRBV7-9	NA	TGTGCCAGCCTGCCGCTGACAGACTCCTACGAGCAGTACTTC	CASLPLTDSYEQYF
NA	TRBJ1-2	TRBV2	NA	TGTGCCAGCAGTGATGACAGAACCTATGGCTACACCTTC	CASSDDRTYGYTF
NA	TRBJ2-5	TRBV10-3	few	TGTGCCATCAGTGAGTCATTTGGGCTGACGACCCAGTACTTC	CAISESFGLTTQYF
TRBD1	TRBJ2-1	TRBV30	NA	TGTGCCTGGGCTACGGACAGGTTGGGGCAGTTCTTC	CAWATDRLGQFF
TRBD2	TRBJ2-5	TRBV11-2	NA	TGTGCCAGCAGCTCGGGACTAGCGGGGGGGGGACAAGAGACCCAGTACTTC	CASSSGLAGGGQETQYF
NA	TRBJ1-2	TRBV11-2	NA	TGTGCCAGCCTAACGAGGGCAGGGAGGGGTAACGGCTATGTCTACACCTTC	CASLTRAGRGNGYVYTF
TRBD1	TRBJ1-6	TRBV10-3	NA	TGTGCCATCAGTGCGACAGGGGGCGAAAATTCACCCCTCCACTTT	CAISATGGENSPLHF
NA	TRBJ1-6	TRBV7-9	NA	TGTGCCAGCAGCAGGAGAGGACAGAATAATTCACCCCTCCACTTT	CASSRRGQNNSPLHF